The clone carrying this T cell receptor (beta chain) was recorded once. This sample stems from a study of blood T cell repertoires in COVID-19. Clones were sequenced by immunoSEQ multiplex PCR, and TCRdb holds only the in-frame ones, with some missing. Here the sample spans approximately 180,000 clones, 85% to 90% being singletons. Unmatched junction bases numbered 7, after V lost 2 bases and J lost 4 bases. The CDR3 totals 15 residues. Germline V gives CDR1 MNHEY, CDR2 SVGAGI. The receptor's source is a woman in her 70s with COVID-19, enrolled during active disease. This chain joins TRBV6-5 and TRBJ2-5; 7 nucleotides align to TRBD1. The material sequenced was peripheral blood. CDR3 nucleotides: TGTGCCAGCAGTTACGGGCAGGGGGTGAGAGAGACCCAGTACTTC. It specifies CASSYGQGVRETQYF.